This TCR beta chain was captured in a study of glioma-infiltrating T cells after dendritic cell vaccination. The CDR3 has 17 amino acids. The V and J ends lost 4 bases and 9 bases respectively, with 26 bases between them. Germline CDR1 reads SGHNT; CDR2 reads YYREEE (reference sequence). The assay was immunoSEQ multiplex PCR, and TCRdb's table has in-frame clones only and misses some. Among about 87,000 clones listed, about four fifths were seen once. Stated time point: after dendritic cell vaccination, including at tumor progression/relapse. The genes are TRBV5-4 and TRBJ2-1; TRBD2 is a possible D gene (6 bases). The clonotype comes from a human donor with glioblastoma. The material was blood, obtained after dendritic cell vaccination. DNA for the CDR3: TGTGCCAGCAGCCCGCCCCTCCAGGGAGGTTGGATTCCTGAGCAGTTCTTC. Encoded protein: CASSPPLQGGWIPEQFF.